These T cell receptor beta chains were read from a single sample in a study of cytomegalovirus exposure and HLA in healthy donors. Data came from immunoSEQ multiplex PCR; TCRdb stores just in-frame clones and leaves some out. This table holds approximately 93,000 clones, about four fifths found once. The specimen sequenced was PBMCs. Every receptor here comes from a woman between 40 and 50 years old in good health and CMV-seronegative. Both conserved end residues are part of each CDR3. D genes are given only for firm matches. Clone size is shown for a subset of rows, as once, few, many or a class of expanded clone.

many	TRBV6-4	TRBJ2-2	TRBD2	TGTGCCAGCAGTGACTCTTCGCGGGGGGGCACCGGGGAGCTGTTTTTT	CASSDSSRGGTGELFF
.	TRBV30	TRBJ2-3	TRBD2	TGTGCCTGGAGACTAGCGGGGGGTAAAGATACGCAGTATTTT	CAWRLAGGKDTQYF
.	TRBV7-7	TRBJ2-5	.	TGTGCCAGCAGCCAGGACCAAGAGACCCAGTACTTC	CASSQDQETQYF
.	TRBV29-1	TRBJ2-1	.	TGCAGCGCGGACAGCCCCAATGAGCAGTTCTTC	CSADSPNEQFF
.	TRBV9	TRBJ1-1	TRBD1	TGTGCCAGCAGCCGGTCTCCCACAGGGGGAACTGAAGCTTTCTTT	CASSRSPTGGTEAFF
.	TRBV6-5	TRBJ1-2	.	TGTGCCAGCCAGCTGTCGGGGGGTAATGGCTACACCTTC	CASQLSGGNGYTF
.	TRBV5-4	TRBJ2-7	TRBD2	TGTGCCAGCAGACCGTCGCCATACAGGGGGCTTAGCGGGGGGGCCGCCGAGCAGTACTTC	CASRPSPYRGLSGGAAEQYF
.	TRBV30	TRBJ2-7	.	TGTGCCTGGAGTGTGAGGACAGAAAGTTACGAGCAGTACTTC	CAWSVRTESYEQYF
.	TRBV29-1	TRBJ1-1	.	TGCAGCGTTGACTCGGGGGGAGGCGCTGAAGCTTTCTTT	CSVDSGGGAEAFF
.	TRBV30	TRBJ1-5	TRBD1	TGTGCCTGGAGTAAGGGACAGGGAGTTAATCAGCCCCAGCATTTT	CAWSKGQGVNQPQHF
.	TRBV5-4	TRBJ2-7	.	TGTGCCAGCAGCTTAGGGGGCGAGCAGTACTTC	CASSLGGEQYF
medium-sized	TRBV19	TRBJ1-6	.	TGTGCCAGTAGTTGGGACAACTATAATTCACCCCTCCACTTT	CASSWDNYNSPLHF
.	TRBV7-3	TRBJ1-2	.	TGTGCCAGCAGCTTGGGACGCCCGGGGGATGGCTACACCTTC	CASSLGRPGDGYTF
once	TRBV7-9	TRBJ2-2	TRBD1	TGTGCCAGCCAGGGGGCGCCTTACACCGGGGAGCTGTTTTTT	CASQGAPYTGELFF
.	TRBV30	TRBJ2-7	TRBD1	TGTGCCTGGAGTGGACAGGGGTACGAGCAGTACTTC	CAWSGQGYEQYF
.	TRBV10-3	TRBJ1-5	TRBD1	TGTGCCATCAGTCTCGACAGGGGCAATCAGCCCCAGCATTTT	CAISLDRGNQPQHF
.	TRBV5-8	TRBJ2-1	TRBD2	TGTGCCAGCAGCTTCTTGGGGCGGGGGGACTACAATGAGCAGTTCTTC	CASSFLGRGDYNEQFF
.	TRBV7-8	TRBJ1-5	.	TGTGCCAGCAGCTTAGAGCATCCGTCGCGCAATCAGCCCCAGCATTTT	CASSLEHPSRNQPQHF
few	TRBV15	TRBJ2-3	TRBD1	TGTGCCTCCCACAGGGGAGGCACAGATACGCAGTATTTT	CASHRGGTDTQYF
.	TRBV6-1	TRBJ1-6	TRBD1	TGTGCCAGCAGTGAAGGCGTCGGGACAGGGGATTCACCCCTCCACTTT	CASSEGVGTGDSPLHF
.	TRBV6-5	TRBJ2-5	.	TGTGCCAGCAGTTCTGGAGTCGGGACCCAGTACTTC	CASSSGVGTQYF
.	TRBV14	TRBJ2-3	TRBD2	TGTGCCAGCAGCCAAGGCTCTAGCGGGGGGGCCCAGGATACGCAGTATTTT	CASSQGSSGGAQDTQYF
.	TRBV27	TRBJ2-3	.	TGTGCCAGCGGATACAGGGATCACACAGATACGCAGTATTTT	CASGYRDHTDTQYF
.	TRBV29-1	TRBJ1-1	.	TGCAGCGTTGAAGATTCTCGAGGTGCTGAAGCTTTCTTT	CSVEDSRGAEAFF
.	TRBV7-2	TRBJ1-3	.	TGTGCCAGCATCGCGGACATCTCTGGAAACACCATATATTTT	CASIADISGNTIYF
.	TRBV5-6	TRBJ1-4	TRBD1	TGTGCCAGCAGCTTGAGGGGGCCTGAAAAACTGTTTTTT	CASSLRGPEKLFF
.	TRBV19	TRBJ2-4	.	TGTGCCAGTAGTTTCCAGGGGATGGGGAACATTCAGTACTTC	CASSFQGMGNIQYF